Listed here are 32 T cell receptor beta chains from one sample, sequenced in a study of T cells in women clearing cervical HPV infection. Clones were read by immunoSEQ multiplex PCR, and TCRdb kept only the in-frame ones, dropping some. The specimen's table records approximately 30,000 clones. What was sequenced was blood buffy coat. These receptors all stem from a woman between 18 and 70 years old with a cervical HPV16 infection that either progressed to CIN3+ or cleared (not recorded which).

The CDR3 bases that were read are TGTGCCAGCAGCCAAGGCTCGACAGATAGAGGCACC. Amino acids: CASSQGSTDRGT. In full, the CDR3 is CASSQGSTDRGTIYF. This chain joins TRBV14 and TRBJ1-3; D is possibly TRBD1 (5 bases). The CDR3 end lies 3 residues beyond the end of the read and is filled in from the germline J gene. Per the germline V gene, CDR1 is SGHDN and CDR2 is FVKESK. The CDR3 has 15 amino acids. V lost 1 base and J lost 9, with 16 bases in between.

Concerning this clone itself: Read data end 3 residues before the CDR3 end; the end is taken from the germline J gene. The V and J genes are TRBV7-6 and TRBJ2-7; D may correspond to TRBD1 or TRBD2 (5 bases each). Germline lookup yields CDR1 SGHVS and CDR2 FNYEAQ. Trimming pared 5 bases from V and 1 base from J, leaving 12 bases between. CDR3 length: 14 amino acids. The CDR3 DNA, read in part, is TGTGCCAGCAGCCCGAGGGGTCGTTCCTACGAG. It yields the protein CASSPRGRSYE. In full, the CDR3 is CASSPRGRSYEQYF.

In regard to this clone: From the germline J gene comes the end of the CDR3, since the read stops 3 residues before it. The V call is TRBV10-3, the J call TRBJ2-2; D assignment may be TRBD1 or TRBD2 (7 bases each). There are 15 residues in the CDR3. Trimming stripped 7 bases from V and 1 base from J, with 13 bases between. Germline-derived CDR1 and CDR2 are ENHRY and SYGVKD. Incomplete CDR3 DNA: TGTGCCATCAATACAGGGGAGGGGAACACCGGGGAG. Protein sequence: CAINTGEGNTGE. The complete CDR3 protein is CAINTGEGNTGELFF.

Details on this clone: Read sequence stops 3 residues before the CDR3 end, and the germline J gene provides the missing end. The chain is built from TRBV20-1 and TRBJ2-5; TRBD2 matches at 7 bases. After removal of 6 bases from V and 2 bases from J, the junction contained 6 bases not matched to a gene. The CDR3 covers 13 residues. Germline V gene data show CDR1 as DFQATT and CDR2 as SNEGSKA (reference sequence). CDR3 DNA (partial): TGCAGTGCCCTAGCGGAAACACAAGAGACC. It codes for CSALAETQET. The full CDR3 protein reads CSALAETQETQYF.

This CDR3 is CASSDPRLNTEAFF. The DNA read from the CDR3 is TGTGCCAGCAGTGACCCCAGATTGAACACTGAA. The chain recombines TRBV2 with TRBJ1-1; D is unresolved. The read terminates 3 residues ahead of where the CDR3 ends, so the germline J gene completes it. Germline V lookup: CDR1 SNHLY, CDR2 FYNNEI. V lost 3 bases and J 0 bases, leaving 8 bases between the germline ends. The CDR3 runs to 14 residues.

The CDR3 protein is CASSEADRSEQYF. The DNA read from the CDR3 is TGTGCCAGCAGTGAAGCCGACAGGTCCGAG. The chain recombines TRBV6-1 with TRBJ2-7; possibly TRBD1 for D (6 bases). The read stops 3 residues short of the end of the CDR3; the missing end is completed from the germline J gene. V was cut by 0 bases and J by 6 bases, with 9 bases left in between. CDR3 length: 13 amino acids. Germline V gene data show CDR1 as MNHNS and CDR2 as SASEGT.

Notes on this clone: The read falls 3 residues short of the CDR3 end, and the missing part is taken from the germline J gene. The chain couples TRBV19 to TRBJ2-7, with D possibly TRBD1 on 6 matching bases. Deletions cut 6 bases from V and 2 bases from J, with 11 bases between. CDR1 is LNHDA, CDR2 SQIVND, per germline (reference sequence). CDR3 length: 13 amino acids. The part of the CDR3 DNA that was read is TGTGCCAGTAGCGAGGGACACCCCTACGAG. Its protein product is CASSEGHPYE. The full CDR3 reads CASSEGHPYEQYF.

Comment on this clone: At one end, the junction sequence differs from germline, possibly due to a read error. This chain's CDR3 is CASSQGPGVQEKLFF. The covered CDR3 bases are TGCGCCAGCAGCCAAGGCCCAGGGGTTCAGGAAAAA. The V gene is TRBV4-2, the J gene TRBJ1-4; D may be TRBD1 (6 bases). The read ends 3 residues early relative to the CDR3; the germline J gene fills the gap. The CDR3 is made up of 15 amino acids. Germline assignment: CDR1 LGHNA and CDR2 YNFKEQ.

Turning to this clone: The read comes to an end 3 residues before the CDR3 does, leaving the germline J gene to fill in the end. The chain recombines TRBV19 with TRBJ1-3, with 8 bases fitting TRBD1. The CDR3 has 16 amino acids. V lost 4 bases and J lost 4; bases outside the gene matches: 9. From germline, CDR1 is LNHDA and CDR2 SQIVND (reference sequence). The CDR3 here is CASSSRGRVAGNTIYF. Incomplete CDR3 DNA: TGTGCCAGTAGTAGCAGGGGGCGAGTCGCCGGAAACACC.

On this clone: The read terminates 3 residues ahead of where the CDR3 ends, so the germline J gene completes it. This chain uses TRBV7-6 with TRBJ1-4; D might be TRBD1 (6 bases). The CDR3 is 17 residues long. The germline gives CDR1 SGHVS, CDR2 FNYEAQ. Incomplete CDR3 DNA: TGTGCCAGCAGCTTAGGGGACACCCTCTCTGGGGCCAACGTA. Encoded protein: CASSLGDTLSGANV. The entire CDR3 protein is CASSLGDTLSGANVLFF.

A word on this clone: The read terminates 3 residues ahead of where the CDR3 ends, so the germline J gene completes it. The chain has TRBV2 and TRBJ2-5; 15 bases agree with TRBD2. Germline V gene sequence: CDR1 SNHLY, CDR2 FYNNEI. CDR3 length: 15 residues. Trimming at V came to 7 bases and at J to 4 bases, leaving 4 bases not matched to a gene. CDR3 sequence: CASMGLAGGGETQYF. CDR3 bases read: TGTGCCAGCATGGGACTAGCGGGAGGAGGAGAGACC.

Concerning this clone: The read finishes 3 residues shy of the CDR3 end, and the germline J gene is used to complete it. The V call is TRBV7-3, the J call TRBJ2-6; the D gene is possibly TRBD1 (5 bases). V shed 5 bases and J shed 1 base, with 9 bases lying between them. The CDR3 is 15 residues long. The germline gives CDR1 SGHTA, CDR2 FQGTGA. The CDR3 sequence is CASSPQGSGANVLTF. CDR3 DNA (partial): TGTGCCAGCAGCCCTCAGGGTTCTGGGGCCAACGTC. Using reference TRBV7-3 and TRBJ2-6 for the parts outside the CDR3, the full variable domain is GAGVSQTPSNKVTEKGKYVELRCDPISGHTALYWYRQSLGQGPEFLIYFQGTGAADDSGLPNDRFFAVRPEGSVSTLKIQRTERGDSAVYLCASSPQGSGANVLTFGAGSRLTVL.

Concerning this clone: The read halts 3 residues ahead of the CDR3 end, with the missing end drawn from the germline J gene. This chain uses TRBV20-1 with TRBJ2-4; 10 nucleotides agree with TRBD1. The J segment lost 9 bases and the V segment lost 5 bases, leaving 7 bases of the junction unmatched. CDR3 length equals 13 residues. Germline V lookup: CDR1 DFQATT, CDR2 SNEGSKA (reference sequence). CDR3 sequence: CSAGTGAGSIQYF. The sequenced CDR3 bases are TGCAGTGCTGGGACAGGGGCGGGAAGCATT.

CDR3 residues: CSARDEGGLAGGQDTQYF. The sequenced CDR3 bases are TGCAGTGCTAGAGATGAAGGGGGACTAGCGGGAGGGCAGGATACG. V usage is TRBV20-1 and J usage is TRBJ2-3; 16 bases match TRBD2. From the germline J gene comes the end of the CDR3, since the read stops 3 residues before it. The germline CDR1 and CDR2 sequences are DFQATT and SNEGSKA (reference sequence). The V segment lost 0 bases and the J segment 6 bases; nucleotides outside the gene matches: 9. The CDR3 loop spans 18 amino acids.

CDR3 residues: CAWDGSGSETQYF. The covered CDR3 bases are TGTGCCTGGGATGGTAGCGGGAGTGAGACC. V is TRBV30 and J is TRBJ2-5; 9 positions agree with TRBD2. With the read ending 3 residues before the CDR3 end, the germline J gene is used to fill in that end. V was pared by 5 bases and J by 5 bases, with 6 bases of the junction left unmatched. CDR1 and CDR2 (germline): GTSNPN, SVGIG (reference sequence). This CDR3 region has 13 residues.

In regard to this clone: The observed sequence ends 3 residues before the CDR3 terminus, with the missing tail filled in from the germline J gene. This sequence joins TRBV12-3 or TRBV12-4 and TRBJ2-7, with D unresolved. The CDR3 sequence is 13 residues long. The V gene lost 4 bases and the J gene lost 3 bases, with 10 bases spanning the gap. The covered CDR3 bases are TGTGCCAGCAGTTCCCAGGCCAACTACGAG. This codes for CASSSQANYE. The full CDR3 protein reads CASSSQANYEQYF.

As regards this clone: The read terminates 3 residues before the CDR3 end, so the remaining end is supplied by the germline J gene. This rearrangement joins TRBV7-2 to TRBJ1-2; tentatively, D is TRBD1 (5 bases). The CDR3 is made up of 15 amino acids. Germline V CDR1 and CDR2: SGHTA, FQGNSA. The CDR3 DNA, read in part, is TGTGCCAGCAGCGCCGGGACTAGCGGGTACTACGAC. This translates into CASSAGTSGYYD. The entire CDR3 reads CASSAGTSGYYDYTF.

About this clone: The sequence runs out 3 residues before the end of the CDR3; the remainder is reconstructed from the germline J gene. The gene calls are TRBV18 and TRBJ1-2; D is possibly TRBD1 (5 bases). Germline CDR1 KGHSH, CDR2 LQKENI. This CDR3 comprises 15 residues. The CDR3 here is CASSLQGRLTHDYTF. CDR3 DNA, as far as it was read: TGTGCCAGCTCACTCCAGGGCAGGCTAACGCACGAC.

On this clone itself: The read ends 3 residues early relative to the CDR3; the germline J gene fills the gap. The V gene is TRBV20-1, the J gene TRBJ1-5, with no clear D. CDR1 and CDR2 from the germline V gene are DFQATT and SNEGSKA (reference sequence). Trimming pared 1 base from V and 3 bases from J, leaving 7 bases between. The CDR3 is 13 residues long. Here the CDR3 reads CSARVLDNQPQHF. CDR3 DNA (partial): TGCAGTGCTAGAGTGTTAGACAATCAGCCC.

This clone counts as medium-sized (0.01 to 0.1%) by frequency. The read falls 3 residues short of the CDR3 end, and the missing part is taken from the germline J gene. The gene calls are TRBV18 and TRBJ2-5, with 8 bases fitting TRBD2. Germline trimming cut 2 bases from V and 6 bases from J; bases unmatched to any gene: 5. Germline values: CDR1 KGHSH, CDR2 LQKENI. This CDR3 region has 14 residues. This CDR3 reads CASSPETSVQTQYF. The DNA read from the CDR3 is TGTGCCAGCTCACCAGAGACTAGCGTACAGACC. Full variable domain (outside the CDR3, taken from reference TRBV18 and TRBJ2-5): NAGVMQNPRHLVRRRGQEARLRCSPMKGHSHVYWYRQLPEEGLKFMVYLQKENIIDESGMPKERFSAEFPKEGPSILRIQQVVRGDSAAYFCASSPETSVQTQYFGPGTRLLVL.

With regard to this clone: Read data end 3 residues before the CDR3 end; the end is taken from the germline J gene. This chain joins TRBV14 and TRBJ2-5; 14 bases match TRBD2. Germline CDR1 reads SGHDN; CDR2 reads FVKESK. The CDR3 runs 15 residues. The J segment lost 4 bases and the V segment lost 4 bases, leaving 2 bases of the junction unmatched. The CDR3 here is CASSPGLAGGETQYF. CDR3 bases read: TGTGCCAGCAGCCCAGGACTAGCGGGAGGAGAGACC.

In the case of this clone: The CDR3 end lies 3 residues beyond the end of the read and is filled in from the germline J gene. The rearrangement joins TRBV20-1 to TRBJ1-4, with unresolved D. The germline CDR1 and CDR2 sequences are DFQATT and SNEGSKA (reference sequence). The length of the CDR3 is 16 residues. The V end lost 6 bases, the J end lost 10 bases, and 27 bases lay between the germline ends. CDR3 in amino acids: CSAAKGGDVRFGKLFF. The covered CDR3 bases are TGCAGTGCCGCCAAAGGCGGGGATGTAAGATTCGGAAAA.

Turning to this clone: The read finishes 3 residues shy of the CDR3 end, and the germline J gene is used to complete it. V usage is TRBV13 and J usage is TRBJ2-3; D possibly corresponds to TRBD2 (5 bases). Trimming stripped 5 bases from V and 6 bases from J, with 9 bases between. Germline V gene data show CDR1 as PRHDT and CDR2 as FYEKMQ (reference sequence). The CDR3 totals 12 residues. CDR3 amino acids: CASSPRGDTQYF. The CDR3 bases that were read are TGTGCCAGCAGCCCCCGCGGGGATACG.

Concerning this clone itself: The read falls 3 residues short of the CDR3 end, and the missing part is taken from the germline J gene. The V call is TRBV2, the J call TRBJ2-5; maybe TRBD2 (7 bases). The germline gives CDR1 SNHLY, CDR2 FYNNEI. CDR3 length: 16 amino acids. The V gene lost 6 bases and the J gene lost 5 bases, with 22 bases spanning the gap. The CDR3 bases that were read are TGTGCCAGCAGCCTGATGGGGGGGGCAGGGGAGGAGACC. This translates into CASSLMGGAGEET. The whole CDR3 reads CASSLMGGAGEETQYF.

Comments on this clone: From the germline J gene comes the end of the CDR3, since the read stops 3 residues before it. The chain links TRBV15 to TRBJ1-1; D is unresolved. This CDR3 has 12 residues. Germline V gene sequence: CDR1 LNHNV, CDR2 YYDKDF (reference sequence). The CDR3 bases that were read are TGTGCCACCACGAGCGCCCAGATGGAA. It is translated as CATTSAQME. The full CDR3 protein reads CATTSAQMEAFF.

A word on this clone: With the read ending 3 residues before the CDR3 end, the germline J gene is used to fill in that end. J is TRBJ1-6 and V is TRBV2; 10 positions agree with TRBD1. The V gene end was trimmed by 8 bases and the J gene end by 5 bases; junction bases not matched to a gene: 6. The germline CDR1 and CDR2 sequences are SNHLY and FYNNEI. The CDR3 covers 15 residues. Partial CDR3 DNA: TGTGCCAGCTCAAAAGGACAGGGGGATAATTCACCC. Its protein product is CASSKGQGDNSP. The whole CDR3 is CASSKGQGDNSPLHF.

As for this clone: The read is 3 residues too short to cover the CDR3 end, so that end is filled in from the germline J gene. The chain carries TRBV3-1 (or the pseudogene TRBV3-2) and TRBJ1-6; the D is unclear. Germline lookup yields CDR1 LGHDT and CDR2 YNNKEL (reference sequence). The V gene lost 3 bases and the J gene lost 0 bases, with 18 bases spanning the gap. The CDR3 is 19 amino acids. CDR3 sequence: CASSQKERRASSYNSPLHF. The CDR3 bases that were read are TGTGCCAGCAGCCAGAAAGAGCGTCGTGCGAGCTCCTATAATTCACCC.

As concerns this clone: The sequence runs out 3 residues before the end of the CDR3; the remainder is reconstructed from the germline J gene. J is TRBJ2-7 and V is TRBV10-2; TRBD2 matches 15 bases. The CDR3 totals 17 residues. Germline V gene lookup returns CDR1 WSHSY and CDR2 SAAADI. The J segment lost 2 bases and the V segment lost 3 bases, leaving 5 bases of the junction unmatched. CDR3 sequence reads: CASSDGTSGRTPYEQYF. CDR3 DNA, as far as it was read: TGCGCCAGCAGTGATGGGACTAGCGGGAGGACCCCCTACGAG.

With respect to this clone: The read gets to within 3 residues of the CDR3 end, and the germline J gene fills in the rest. This chain joins TRBV30 and TRBJ1-4; the match to TRBD1 covers 7 bases. CDR3 length: 12 residues. CDR1 and CDR2 from the germline V gene are GTSNPN and SVGIG (reference sequence). J was trimmed by 8 bases and V by 0 bases; bases with no gene match: 0. The DNA read from the CDR3 is TGTGCCTGGAGTGTACAGGGGGAAAAA. This codes for CAWSVQGEK. The full CDR3 protein is CAWSVQGEKLFF.

A note on this clone: The read ends 3 residues shy of where the CDR3 ends; the end is completed using the germline J gene. The chain carries TRBV19 and TRBJ1-2; unclear D gene. The CDR3 is made up of 17 amino acids. From germline, CDR1 is LNHDA and CDR2 SQIVND (reference sequence). The CDR3 spells CASSIDRASGSFDDYTF. Partial CDR3 DNA: TGTGCCAGTAGTATAGATAGGGCTAGCGGGAGTTTCGATGAC. The whole variable domain, filled in from reference TRBV19 and TRBJ1-2, reads DGGITQSPKYLFRKEGQNVTLSCEQNLNHDAMYWYRQDPGQGLRLIYYSQIVNDFQKGDIAEGYSVSREKKESFPLTVTSAQKNPTAFYLCASSIDRASGSFDDYTFGSGTRLTVV.

To note about this clone: The read stops 3 residues short of the end of the CDR3; the missing end is completed from the germline J gene. The V and J genes are TRBV14 and TRBJ2-1, with D possibly matching TRBD1 (6 bases). Trimming shortened V by 3 bases and J by 0 bases, and 12 bases separated the two germline ends. In germline, CDR1 is SGHDN, CDR2 FVKESK. This CDR3 region has 16 residues. CDR3 DNA (partial): TGTGCCAGCAGCCACGAGGGACACTACTCCTACAATGAG. This sequence encodes CASSHEGHYSYNE. The full CDR3 sequence reads CASSHEGHYSYNEQFF.

Details on this clone: One end of the junction varies from germline; a read error may be responsible. The DNA ends 3 residues before the CDR3 does, and the rest of the CDR3 is filled in from the germline J gene. This chain connects TRBV4-2 to TRBJ2-3; D may correspond to TRBD1 or TRBD2 (5 bases each). The CDR3 sequence is 15 residues long. The germline V gene encodes CDR1 LGHNA and CDR2 YNFKEQ. CDR3 bases read: TGCGCCAGCAGCCGACAAAATCAGGGAGCAGATACG. This codes for CASSRQNQGADT. The entire CDR3 is CASSRQNQGADTQYF.